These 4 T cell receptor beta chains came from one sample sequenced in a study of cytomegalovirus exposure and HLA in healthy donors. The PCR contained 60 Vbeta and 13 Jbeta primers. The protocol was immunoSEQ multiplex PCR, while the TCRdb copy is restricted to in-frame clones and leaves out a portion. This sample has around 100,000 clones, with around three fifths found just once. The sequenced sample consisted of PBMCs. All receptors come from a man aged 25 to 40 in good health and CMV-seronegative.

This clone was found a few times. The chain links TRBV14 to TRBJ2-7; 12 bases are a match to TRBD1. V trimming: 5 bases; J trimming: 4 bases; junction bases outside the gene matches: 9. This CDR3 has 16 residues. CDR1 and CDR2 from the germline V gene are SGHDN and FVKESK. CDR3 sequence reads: CASSYRDRGLVYEQYF. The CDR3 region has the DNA TGTGCCAGCAGCTACCGGGACAGGGGGCTGGTATACGAGCAGTACTTC.

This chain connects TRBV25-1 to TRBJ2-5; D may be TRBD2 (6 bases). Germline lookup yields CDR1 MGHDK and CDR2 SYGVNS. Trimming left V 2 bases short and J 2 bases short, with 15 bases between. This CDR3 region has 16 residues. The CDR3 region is CASSEGGGAHQETQYF. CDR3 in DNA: TGTGCCAGCAGTGAAGGGGGAGGAGCCCATCAAGAGACCCAGTACTTC.

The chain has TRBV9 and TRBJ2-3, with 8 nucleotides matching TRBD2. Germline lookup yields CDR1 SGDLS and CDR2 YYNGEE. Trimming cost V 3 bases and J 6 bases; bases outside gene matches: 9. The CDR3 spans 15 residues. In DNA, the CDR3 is TGTGCCAGCAGCGGTGAGCGGGAGCGCTTCGATACGCAGTATTTT. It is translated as CASSGERERFDTQYF.

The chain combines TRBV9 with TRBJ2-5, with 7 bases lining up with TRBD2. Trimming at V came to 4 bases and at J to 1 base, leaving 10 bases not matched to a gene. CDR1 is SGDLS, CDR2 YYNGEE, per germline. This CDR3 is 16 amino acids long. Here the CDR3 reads CASSKILARGQETQYF. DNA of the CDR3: TGTGCCAGCAGCAAGATACTAGCGCGGGGCCAAGAGACCCAGTACTTC.